These T cell receptor beta chains were read from a single sample in a study of blood T cell repertoires in COVID-19. Clones were read by immunoSEQ multiplex PCR, and TCRdb kept only the in-frame ones, dropping some. The table includes a few hundred thousand clones, 88% detected once. Specimen: PBMCs or T cells enriched from blood (not recorded which). All receptors derive from a woman in her twenties or thirties who had recovered from COVID-19. CDR3s include the opening cysteine and the closing phenylalanine or tryptophan. The order of the fields is V gene, J gene, D gene, CDR3 protein. D genes are given only for firm matches.

v_call: TRBV5-4; j_call: TRBJ1-6; d_call: TRBD1; cdr3_aa: CASSLDRGRSPLHF
v_call: TRBV3-1/TRBV3-2; j_call: TRBJ1-2; d_call: .; cdr3_aa: CASSQAVQGYGYTF
v_call: TRBV15; j_call: TRBJ1-6; d_call: .; cdr3_aa: CATSRVSGTGPYNSPLHF
v_call: TRBV28; j_call: TRBJ1-5; d_call: .; cdr3_aa: CASSFQEGGSNQPQHF
v_call: TRBV10-2; j_call: TRBJ2-1; d_call: .; cdr3_aa: CASRTSSYNEQFF
v_call: TRBV9; j_call: TRBJ2-1; d_call: .; cdr3_aa: CASSVALTVNEQFF
v_call: TRBV5-6; j_call: TRBJ1-2; d_call: TRBD1; cdr3_aa: CASSYGQGVNYGYTF
v_call: TRBV7-2; j_call: TRBJ2-7; d_call: TRBD1; cdr3_aa: CASSQSRTGRSYEQYF
v_call: TRBV25-1; j_call: TRBJ2-7; d_call: .; cdr3_aa: CASSDSGDGSYEQYF
v_call: TRBV19; j_call: TRBJ2-6; d_call: .; cdr3_aa: CATRVGGANVLTF
v_call: TRBV4-2; j_call: TRBJ2-7; d_call: TRBD1; cdr3_aa: CASSQGDRGLPYEQYF
v_call: TRBV4-1; j_call: TRBJ1-5; d_call: .; cdr3_aa: CASSQARQPPNQPQHF
v_call: TRBV7-8; j_call: TRBJ2-1; d_call: TRBD1; cdr3_aa: CASSSRTGHYNEQFF
v_call: TRBV7-9; j_call: TRBJ2-7; d_call: TRBD1; cdr3_aa: CASSPFRTGGHEQYF
v_call: TRBV2; j_call: TRBJ1-5; d_call: TRBD1; cdr3_aa: CASSGQGASSNQPQHF
v_call: TRBV10-3; j_call: TRBJ1-6; d_call: TRBD1; cdr3_aa: CAISGQGKDSPLHF
v_call: TRBV2; j_call: TRBJ1-2; d_call: .; cdr3_aa: CASRELQVLLNGYTF
v_call: TRBV11-2; j_call: TRBJ2-4; d_call: .; cdr3_aa: CASSPSGDTENIQYF
v_call: TRBV5-1; j_call: TRBJ1-6; d_call: .; cdr3_aa: CASSPSGRDTVRALHF
v_call: TRBV6-5; j_call: TRBJ1-1; d_call: .; cdr3_aa: CASSYRTVVTEAFF
v_call: TRBV28; j_call: TRBJ1-2; d_call: TRBD1; cdr3_aa: CASSYSGGLTF
v_call: TRBV9; j_call: TRBJ2-3; d_call: TRBD2; cdr3_aa: CASSVELGTITDTQYF
v_call: TRBV7-6; j_call: TRBJ2-1; d_call: .; cdr3_aa: CASSLWVGGGTTVEQFF
v_call: TRBV2; j_call: TRBJ2-7; d_call: .; cdr3_aa: CASKAGGNPYEQYF
v_call: TRBV16; j_call: TRBJ2-7; d_call: TRBD1; cdr3_aa: CASSQGGQGNHEQYF
v_call: TRBV15; j_call: TRBJ2-7; d_call: TRBD1; cdr3_aa: CATSRDTLGTGNYEQYF